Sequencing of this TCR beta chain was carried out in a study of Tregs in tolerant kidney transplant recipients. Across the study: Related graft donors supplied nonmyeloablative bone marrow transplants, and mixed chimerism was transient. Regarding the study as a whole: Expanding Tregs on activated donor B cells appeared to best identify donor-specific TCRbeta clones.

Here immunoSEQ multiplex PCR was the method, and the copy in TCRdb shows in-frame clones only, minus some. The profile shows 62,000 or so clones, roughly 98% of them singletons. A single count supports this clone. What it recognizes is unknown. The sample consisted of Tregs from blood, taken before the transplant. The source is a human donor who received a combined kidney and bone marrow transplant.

CDR3 in DNA: TGTGCCACCAGCAGAGATATCACAAGGGGTGAAAAACTGTTTTTT. This encodes CATSRDITRGEKLFF. The chain joins TRBV15 to TRBJ1-4; a weak D match, TRBD1 (5 bases). V gave up 0 bases and J gave up 7 bases, with 12 bases separating them. The CDR3 loop spans 15 amino acids. The germline V gene has CDR1 LNHNV and CDR2 YYDKDF (reference sequence). The entire variable domain, with the rest obtained from reference TRBV15 and TRBJ1-4, is as follows: DAMVIQNPRYQVTQFGKPVTLSCSQTLNHNVMYWYQQKSSQAPKLLFHYYDKDFNNEADTPDNFQSRRPNTSFCFLDIRSPGLGDTAMYLCATSRDITRGEKLFFGSGTQLSVL.